These 8 T cell receptor beta chains were all obtained from the same sample, sequenced in a study of cytomegalovirus exposure and HLA in healthy donors. The PCR employed 60 Vbeta primers together with 13 Jbeta primers. The data were produced by immunoSEQ multiplex PCR, yet TCRdb's version contains in-frame clones alone and is incomplete. The sample contains about 120,000 clones, around three quarters of which appear only once. Sequencing used PBMCs. These receptors were taken from a man between 25 and 39 years old in good health and CMV-seropositive.

The chain recombines TRBV28 with TRBJ2-2, with 9 bases aligning to TRBD2. CDR1 is MDHEN, CDR2 SYDVKM, per germline. There are 16 residues in the CDR3. J lost 5 bases, V lost 5 bases, and 9 bases had no gene match. The CDR3 spells CASSTPSGTSTGELFF. DNA for the CDR3: TGTGCCAGCAGTACTCCTAGCGGGACGAGTACCGGGGAGCTGTTTTTT.

The chain recombines TRBV27 with TRBJ1-6; 7 bases align to TRBD1. J gave up 9 bases and V 3 bases, and 11 bases lay outside the gene matches. The CDR3 length is 16 residues. Germline CDR1 MNHEY, CDR2 SMNVEV (reference sequence). CDR3 protein: CASSLGNTGARSPLHF. DNA of the CDR3: TGTGCCAGCAGTTTGGGGAACACAGGGGCGCGTTCACCCCTCCACTTT.

The chain joins TRBV25-1 to TRBJ2-1, with 8 bases matching TRBD1. Germline-derived CDR1 and CDR2 are MGHDK and SYGVNS. The CDR3 length is 17 residues. Trimming took 6 bases from V and 5 from J; bases not matched to a gene: 15. The CDR3 region is CASRPSRGQGPNNEQFF. CDR3 nucleotide sequence: TGTGCCAGCAGACCTAGTCGAGGACAGGGACCTAACAATGAGCAGTTCTTC.

Remarks on this clone: An end of the junction differs from the germline gene, which may be a read error. The chain couples TRBV7-2 to TRBJ1-5, with D maybe TRBD1 (6 bases). CDR1 SGHTA and CDR2 FQGNSA come from the germline V gene. CDR3 size: 15 residues. The DNA for the CDR3 is TGCGCCAGCAGCCAGACGACAGGTACCAATCAGCCCCAGCATTTT. Its protein is CASSQTTGTNQPQHF.

This clone was counted a few times. The V gene is TRBV4-3, the J gene TRBJ1-5, with D uncertain. The CDR3 consists of 15 residues. Trimming shortened V by 0 bases and J by 2 bases, and 8 bases separated the two germline ends. Germline V gives CDR1 LGHNA, CDR2 YSLEER. In DNA form, the CDR3 reads TGCGCCAGCAGCCAAGATAGGCAGGGCAATCAGCCCCAGCATTTT. It codes for CASSQDRQGNQPQHF.

The V and J genes are TRBV18 and TRBJ1-1; a weak D match, TRBD1 (6 bases). The germline V gene has CDR1 KGHSH and CDR2 LQKENI. Trimming shortened V by 3 bases and J by 5 bases, and 16 bases separated the two germline ends. CDR3 length equals 15 residues. The CDR3 DNA reads TGTGCCAGCTCACCTGTGACCAGGGGATTAACTGAAGCTTTCTTT. Its translation is CASSPVTRGLTEAFF.

The chain combines TRBV4-3 with TRBJ2-5; 9 bases are shared with TRBD2. Germline V gene lookup returns CDR1 LGHNA and CDR2 YSLEER. The CDR3 contains 17 residues. Trimming cost V 0 bases and J 4 bases; bases outside gene matches: 9. The CDR3 sequence: CASSQDRAGGPGETQYF. The CDR3 nucleotides are TGCGCCAGCAGCCAAGATCGTGCGGGAGGGCCTGGAGAGACCCAGTACTTC.

V gene TRBV25-1 combines with J gene TRBJ1-5; 7 positions agree with TRBD1. The CDR3 loop spans 14 amino acids. Germline V CDR1 and CDR2: MGHDK, SYGVNS. V was pared by 2 bases and J by 2 bases, with 0 bases of the junction left unmatched. The CDR3 sequence is CASSEGQGNQPQHF. As DNA, the CDR3 is TGTGCCAGCAGTGAAGGACAGGGCAATCAGCCCCAGCATTTT.